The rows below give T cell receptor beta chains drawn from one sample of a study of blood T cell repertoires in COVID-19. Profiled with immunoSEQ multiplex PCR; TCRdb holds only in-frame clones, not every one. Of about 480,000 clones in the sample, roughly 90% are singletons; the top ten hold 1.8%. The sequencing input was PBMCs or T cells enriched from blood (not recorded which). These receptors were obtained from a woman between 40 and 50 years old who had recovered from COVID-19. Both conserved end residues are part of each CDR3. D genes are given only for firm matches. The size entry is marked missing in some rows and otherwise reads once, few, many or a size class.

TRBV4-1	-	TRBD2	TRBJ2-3	CASSQATSFTDTQYF	TGCGCCAGCAGCCAAGCGACTAGCTTCACAGATACGCAGTATTTT
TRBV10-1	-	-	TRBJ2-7	CASSEPSPRASSSYEQYF	TGCGCCAGCAGTGAACCCTCCCCCAGGGCATCGAGCTCCTACGAGCAGTACTTC
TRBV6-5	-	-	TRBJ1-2	CASSWGEGNGYTF	TGTGCCAGCAGTTGGGGGGAGGGGAACGGCTACACCTTC
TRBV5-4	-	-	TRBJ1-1	CASSVNIGGNTEAFF	TGTGCCAGCAGCGTGAATATCGGGGGGAACACTGAAGCTTTCTTT
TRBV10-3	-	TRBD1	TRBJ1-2	CAISESTGGALNGYTF	TGTGCCATCAGTGAGTCGACAGGGGGCGCGTTAAATGGCTACACCTTC
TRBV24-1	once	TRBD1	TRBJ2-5	CATSDFRQKRGQGLSETQYF	TGTGCCACCAGTGATTTTCGGCAAAAGCGGGGACAGGGGCTATCGGAGACCCAGTACTTC
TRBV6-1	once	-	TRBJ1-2	CASSEALYGYTF	TGTGCCAGCAGTGAAGCCCTATATGGCTACACCTTC
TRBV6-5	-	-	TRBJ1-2	CASSYSKSPHRGGYTF	TGTGCCAGCAGTTACTCGAAATCTCCCCACCGGGGTGGCTACACCTTC
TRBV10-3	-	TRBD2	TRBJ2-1	CAISGASGRDGYNEQFF	TGTGCCATCAGTGGGGCTAGCGGGAGGGACGGTTACAATGAGCAGTTCTTC
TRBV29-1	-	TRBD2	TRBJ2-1	CSVHAPGGPNNEQFF	TGCAGCGTGCACGCCCCGGGAGGGCCTAACAATGAGCAGTTCTTC
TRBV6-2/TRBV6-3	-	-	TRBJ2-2	CASSYWIRGAPGELFF	TGTGCCAGCAGTTACTGGATCAGGGGGGCTCCCGGGGAGCTGTTTTTT
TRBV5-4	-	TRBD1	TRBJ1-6	CASSLGQGSGSPLHF	TGTGCCAGCAGCTTAGGACAGGGGAGTGGTTCACCCCTCCACTTT
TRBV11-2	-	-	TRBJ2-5	CASSFPHLETQYF	TGTGCCAGCAGCTTCCCACATCTTGAGACCCAGTACTTC
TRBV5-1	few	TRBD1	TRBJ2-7	CASSLVGGPLYEQYF	TGCGCCAGCAGCTTGGTAGGGGGCCCACTCTACGAGCAGTACTTC
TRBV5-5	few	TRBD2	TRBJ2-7	CASSLVVSGNGYF	TGTGCCAGCAGCTTGGTTGTTAGCGGGAACGGGTACTTC
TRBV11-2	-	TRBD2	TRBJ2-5	CASSPRLARETQYF	TGTGCCAGCAGCCCCCGACTAGCTAGGGAGACCCAGTACTTC
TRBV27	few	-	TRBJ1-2	CASSFGQSYGYTF	TGTGCCAGCAGTTTCGGACAGAGCTATGGCTACACCTTC
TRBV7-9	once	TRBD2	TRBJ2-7	CASSLSEGGRSEYF	TGTGCCAGCAGCTTATCAGAGGGCGGGAGATCGGAGTACTTC
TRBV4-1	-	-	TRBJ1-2	CASSQDGRGSYGYTF	TGCGCCAGCAGCCAAGATGGAAGGGGCAGCTATGGCTACACCTTC
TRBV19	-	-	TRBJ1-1	CASSIQGRNTEAFF	TGTGCCAGTAGTATACAGGGGCGGAACACTGAAGCTTTCTTT
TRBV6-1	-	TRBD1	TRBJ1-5	CASSEALPGQGYQPQHF	TGTGCCAGCAGTGAAGCACTACCGGGACAGGGTTATCAGCCCCAGCATTTT
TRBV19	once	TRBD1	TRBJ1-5	CASSHLGQGGPAQHF	TGTGCCAGTAGTCATCTGGGACAGGGGGGCCCGGCCCAGCATTTT
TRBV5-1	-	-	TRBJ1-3	CASSTGHEGNTIYF	TGCGCCAGCAGCACGGGACATGAAGGAAACACCATATATTTT
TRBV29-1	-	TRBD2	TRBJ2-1	CSVDYSGRIYNEQFF	TGCAGCGTTGACTATAGCGGGAGGATCTACAATGAGCAGTTCTTC
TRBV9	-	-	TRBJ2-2	CASSAYTSTGELFF	TGTGCCAGCAGCGCCTACACTAGCACCGGGGAGCTGTTTTTT
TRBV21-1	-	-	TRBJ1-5	CGRKSPIYSNQPQHF	TGTGGGAGAAAATCGCCGATCTATAGCAATCAGCCCCAGCATTTT
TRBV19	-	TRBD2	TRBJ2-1	CASSGDSSGSSYNEQFF	TGTGCCAGTAGCGGGGATTCTAGCGGGAGTTCCTACAATGAGCAGTTCTTC
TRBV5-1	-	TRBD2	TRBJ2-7	CASSFTSGRASFSHEQYF	TGCGCCAGCAGCTTTACTAGCGGGAGGGCCTCATTTAGCCACGAGCAGTACTTC
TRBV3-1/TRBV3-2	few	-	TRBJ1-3	CASSQGARNTIYF	TGTGCCAGCAGCCAAGGAGCAAGAAACACCATATATTTT
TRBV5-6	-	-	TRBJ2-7	CASSWDQGSYEQYF	TGTGCCAGCAGCTGGGACCAGGGGTCCTACGAGCAGTACTTC
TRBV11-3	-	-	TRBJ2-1	CASSGPGTRAQFF	TGTGCCAGCAGCGGACCGGGCACCAGGGCGCAGTTCTTC
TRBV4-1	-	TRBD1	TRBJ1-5	CASSQVGTGPNQPQHF	TGCGCCAGCAGCCAAGTCGGGACAGGCCCCAATCAGCCCCAGCATTTT
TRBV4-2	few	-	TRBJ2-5	CASSQTREETQYF	TGTGCCAGCAGCCAAACCAGGGAAGAGACCCAGTACTTC